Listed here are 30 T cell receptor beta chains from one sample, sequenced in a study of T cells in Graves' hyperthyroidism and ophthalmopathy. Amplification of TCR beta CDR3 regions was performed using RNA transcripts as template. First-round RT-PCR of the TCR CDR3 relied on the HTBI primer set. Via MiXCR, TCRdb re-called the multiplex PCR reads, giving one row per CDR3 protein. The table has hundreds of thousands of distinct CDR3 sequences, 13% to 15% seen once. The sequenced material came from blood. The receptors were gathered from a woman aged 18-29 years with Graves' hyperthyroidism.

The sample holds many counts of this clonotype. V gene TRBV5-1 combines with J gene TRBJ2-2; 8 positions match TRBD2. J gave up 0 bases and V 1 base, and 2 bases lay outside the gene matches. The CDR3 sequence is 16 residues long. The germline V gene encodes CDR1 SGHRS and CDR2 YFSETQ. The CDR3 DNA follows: TGCGCCAGCAGCTTGACTAGCGGAGCGAACACCGGGGAGCTGTTTTTT. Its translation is CASSLTSGANTGELFF.

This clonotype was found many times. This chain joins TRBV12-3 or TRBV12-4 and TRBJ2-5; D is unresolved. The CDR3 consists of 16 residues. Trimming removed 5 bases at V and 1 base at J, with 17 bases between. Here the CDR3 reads CASSPGPPEVQETQYF. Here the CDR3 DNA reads TGTGCCAGCAGTCCCGGACCGCCCGAGGTCCAAGAGACCCAGTACTTC.

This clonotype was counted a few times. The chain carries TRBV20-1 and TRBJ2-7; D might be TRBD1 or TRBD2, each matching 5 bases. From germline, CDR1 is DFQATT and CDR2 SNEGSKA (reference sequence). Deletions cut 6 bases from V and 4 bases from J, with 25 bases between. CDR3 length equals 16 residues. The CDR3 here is CSAQPTVRGQTYEQYF. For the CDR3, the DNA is TGCAGTGCGCAGCCAACGGTTCGGGGCCAAACTTACGAGCAGTACTTC.

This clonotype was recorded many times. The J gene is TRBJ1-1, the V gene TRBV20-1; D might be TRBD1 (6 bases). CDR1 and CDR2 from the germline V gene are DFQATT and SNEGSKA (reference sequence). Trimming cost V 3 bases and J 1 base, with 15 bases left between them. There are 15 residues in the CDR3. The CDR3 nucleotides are TGCAGTGCTAGGTCCCCGACAGGAGGGAACACTGAAGCTTTCTTT. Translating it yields CSARSPTGGNTEAFF.

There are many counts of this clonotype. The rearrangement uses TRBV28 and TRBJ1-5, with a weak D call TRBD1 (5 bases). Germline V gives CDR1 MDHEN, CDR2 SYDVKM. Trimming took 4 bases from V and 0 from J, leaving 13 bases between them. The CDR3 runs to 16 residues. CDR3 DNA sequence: TGTGCCAGCAGTTCGGGGGAAATGTTTAGCAATCAGCCCCAGCATTTT. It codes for CASSSGEMFSNQPQHF.

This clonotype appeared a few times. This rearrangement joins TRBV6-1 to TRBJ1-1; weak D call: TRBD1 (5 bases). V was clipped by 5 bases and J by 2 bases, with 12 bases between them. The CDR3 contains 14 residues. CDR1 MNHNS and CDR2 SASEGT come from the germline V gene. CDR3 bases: TGTGCCAGCAGTCGTTGGGACTCCAACACTGAAGCTTTCTTT. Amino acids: CASSRWDSNTEAFF.

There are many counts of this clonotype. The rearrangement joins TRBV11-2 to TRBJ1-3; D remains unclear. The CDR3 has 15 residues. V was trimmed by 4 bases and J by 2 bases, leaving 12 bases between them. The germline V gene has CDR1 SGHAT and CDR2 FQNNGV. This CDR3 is CASSSAEEAGNTIYF. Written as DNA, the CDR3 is TGTGCCAGCAGCTCCGCGGAAGAGGCTGGAAACACCATATATTTT.

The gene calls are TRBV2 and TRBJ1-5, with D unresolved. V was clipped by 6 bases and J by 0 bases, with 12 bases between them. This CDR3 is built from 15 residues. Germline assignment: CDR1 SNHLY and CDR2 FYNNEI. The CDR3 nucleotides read TGTGCCAGCAGATATCAGGAATATAGCAATCAGCCCCAGCATTTT. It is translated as CASRYQEYSNQPQHF.

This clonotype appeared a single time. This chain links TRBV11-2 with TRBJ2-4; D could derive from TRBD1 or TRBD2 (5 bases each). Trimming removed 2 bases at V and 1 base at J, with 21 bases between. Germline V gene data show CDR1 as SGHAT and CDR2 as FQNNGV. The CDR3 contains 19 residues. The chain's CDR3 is CASSLLASGAGWAKNIQYF. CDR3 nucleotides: TGTGCCAGCAGCTTACTGGCGAGTGGGGCGGGCTGGGCCAAAAACATTCAGTACTTC.

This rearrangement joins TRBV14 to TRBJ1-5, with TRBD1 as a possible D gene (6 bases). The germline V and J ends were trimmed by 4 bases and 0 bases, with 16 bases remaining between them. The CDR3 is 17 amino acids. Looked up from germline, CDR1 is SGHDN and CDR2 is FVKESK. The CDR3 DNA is TGTGCCAGCAGCCTTCTAGAGGGGGGTAATAGCAATCAGCCCCAGCATTTT. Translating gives CASSLLEGGNSNQPQHF.

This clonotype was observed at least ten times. CDR3 loop: CSAREWGGGQPQHF. The CDR3 DNA is TGCAGTGCTAGAGAATGGGGGGGAGGTCAGCCCCAGCATTTT. V gene TRBV20-1 combines with J gene TRBJ1-5; the D gene is possibly TRBD1 (5 bases). The germline V and J ends were trimmed by 0 bases and 6 bases, with 12 bases remaining between them. In germline, CDR1 is DFQATT, CDR2 SNEGSKA (reference sequence). The CDR3 has 14 residues.

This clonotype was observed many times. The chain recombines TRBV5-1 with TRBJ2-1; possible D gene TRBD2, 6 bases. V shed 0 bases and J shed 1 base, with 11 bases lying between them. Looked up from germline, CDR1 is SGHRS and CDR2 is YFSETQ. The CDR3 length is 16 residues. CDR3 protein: CASSLGDSGSYNEQFF. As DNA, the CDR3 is TGCGCCAGCAGCTTGGGCGATAGCGGTTCCTACAATGAGCAGTTCTTC.

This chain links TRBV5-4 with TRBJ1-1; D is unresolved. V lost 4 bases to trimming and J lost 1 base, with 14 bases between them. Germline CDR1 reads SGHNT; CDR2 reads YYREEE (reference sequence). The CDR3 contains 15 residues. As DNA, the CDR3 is TGTGCCAGCAGCGGGGAACGAGGCTGGAACACTGAAGCTTTCTTT. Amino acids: CASSGERGWNTEAFF.

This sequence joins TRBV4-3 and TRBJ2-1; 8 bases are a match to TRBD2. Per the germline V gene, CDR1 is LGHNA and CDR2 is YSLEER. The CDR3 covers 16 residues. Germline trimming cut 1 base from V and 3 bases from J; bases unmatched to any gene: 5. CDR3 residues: CASSQVRREDYNEQFF. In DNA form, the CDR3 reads TGCGCCAGCAGCCAAGTACGGCGGGAGGACTACAATGAGCAGTTCTTC.

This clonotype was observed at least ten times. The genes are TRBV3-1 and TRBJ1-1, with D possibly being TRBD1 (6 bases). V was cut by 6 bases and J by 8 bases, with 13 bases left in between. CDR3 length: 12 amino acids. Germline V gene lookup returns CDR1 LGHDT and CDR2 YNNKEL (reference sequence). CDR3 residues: CASRDLTGEAFF. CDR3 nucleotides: TGTGCCAGCAGGGACTTAACAGGGGAAGCTTTCTTT.

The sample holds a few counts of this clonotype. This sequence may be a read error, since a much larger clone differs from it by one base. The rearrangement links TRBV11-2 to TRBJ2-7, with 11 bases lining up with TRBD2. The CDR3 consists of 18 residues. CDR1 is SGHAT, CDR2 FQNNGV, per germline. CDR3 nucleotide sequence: TGTGTCAGCAGCTTAGCCTTAATGGAACTAGCGGGGGACTACGAGCAGTACTTC. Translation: CVSSLALMELAGDYEQYF.

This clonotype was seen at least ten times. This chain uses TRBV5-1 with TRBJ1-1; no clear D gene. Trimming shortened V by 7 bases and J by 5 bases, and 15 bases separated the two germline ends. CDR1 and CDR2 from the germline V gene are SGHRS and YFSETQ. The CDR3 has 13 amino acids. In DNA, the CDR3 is TGCGCCAGCTGGACCACGAGGAATACTGAAGCTTTCTTT. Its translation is CASWTTRNTEAFF. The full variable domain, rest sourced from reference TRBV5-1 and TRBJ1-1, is KAGVTQTPRYLIKTRGQQVTLSCSPISGHRSVSWYQQTPGQGLQFLFEYFSETQRNKGNFPGRFSGRQFSNSRSEMNVSTLELGDSALYLCASWTTRNTEAFFGQGTRLTVV.

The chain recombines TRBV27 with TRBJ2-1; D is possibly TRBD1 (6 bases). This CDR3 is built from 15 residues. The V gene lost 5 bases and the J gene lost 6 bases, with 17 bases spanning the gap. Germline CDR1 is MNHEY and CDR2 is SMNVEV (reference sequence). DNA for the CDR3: TGTGCCAGCAGTCCCTGGACAGCCCCGGGCAATGAGCAGTTCTTC. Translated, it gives CASSPWTAPGNEQFF.

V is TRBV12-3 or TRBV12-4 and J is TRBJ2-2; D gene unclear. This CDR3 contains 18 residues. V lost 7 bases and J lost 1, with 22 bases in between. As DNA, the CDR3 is TGTGCCAGCACTAGATCGGGCAGAAACTTTCTGAACACCGGGGAGCTGTTTTTT. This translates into CASTRSGRNFLNTGELFF.

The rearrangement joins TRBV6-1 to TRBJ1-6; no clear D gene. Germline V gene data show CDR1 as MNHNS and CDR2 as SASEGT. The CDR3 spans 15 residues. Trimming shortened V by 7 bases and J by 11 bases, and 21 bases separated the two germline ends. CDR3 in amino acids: CASNPTSPKETPLHF. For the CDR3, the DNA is TGTGCCAGCAATCCCACCAGTCCCAAAGAGACACCCCTCCACTTT.

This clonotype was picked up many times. The CDR3 bases are TGCAGTGCCCGAAGTCCGGTAGCGCCCTACGAGCAGTACTTC. Amino acids: CSARSPVAPYEQYF. This sequence joins TRBV20-1 and TRBJ2-7; D perhaps matches TRBD2 (5 bases). CDR3 size: 14 residues. V was trimmed by 6 bases and J by 2 bases, leaving 17 bases between them. CDR1 is DFQATT and CDR2 is SNEGSKA in the germline V gene (reference sequence).

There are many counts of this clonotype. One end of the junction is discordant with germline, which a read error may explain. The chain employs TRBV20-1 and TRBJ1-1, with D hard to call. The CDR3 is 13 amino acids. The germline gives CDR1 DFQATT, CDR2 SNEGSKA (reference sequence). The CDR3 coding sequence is TGCAGTGCTACCGAATGGGAAGGGCCGGAAGGTTTCTTT. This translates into CSATEWEGPEGFF.

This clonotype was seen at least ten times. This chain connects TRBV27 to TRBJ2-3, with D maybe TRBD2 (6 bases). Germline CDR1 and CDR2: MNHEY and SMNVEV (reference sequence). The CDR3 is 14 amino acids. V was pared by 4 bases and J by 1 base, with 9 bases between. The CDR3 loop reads CASSSGLRTDTQYF. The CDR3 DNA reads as TGTGCCAGCAGTTCGGGACTTCGCACAGATACGCAGTATTTT.

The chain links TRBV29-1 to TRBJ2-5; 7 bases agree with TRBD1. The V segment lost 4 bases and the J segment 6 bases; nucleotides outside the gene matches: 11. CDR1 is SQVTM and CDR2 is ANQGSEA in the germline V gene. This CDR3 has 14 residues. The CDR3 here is CSVAETGAGQTQYF. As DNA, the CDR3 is TGCAGCGTTGCCGAAACAGGGGCCGGACAGACCCAGTACTTC.

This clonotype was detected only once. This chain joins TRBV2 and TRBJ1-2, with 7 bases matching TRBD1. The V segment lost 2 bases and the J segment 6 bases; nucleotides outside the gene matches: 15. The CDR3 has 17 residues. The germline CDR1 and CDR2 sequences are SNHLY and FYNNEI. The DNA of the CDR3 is TGTGCCAGCAGTGAAATATGGCAGGGGGACGTCCGGGATGGCTACACCTTC. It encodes CASSEIWQGDVRDGYTF.

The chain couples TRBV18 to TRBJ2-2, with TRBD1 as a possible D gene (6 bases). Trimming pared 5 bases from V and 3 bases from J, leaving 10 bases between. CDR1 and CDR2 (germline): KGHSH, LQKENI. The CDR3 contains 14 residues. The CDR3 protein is CASSEDSHTGELFF. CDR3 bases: TGTGCCAGCTCAGAGGACAGCCACACCGGGGAGCTGTTTTTT.

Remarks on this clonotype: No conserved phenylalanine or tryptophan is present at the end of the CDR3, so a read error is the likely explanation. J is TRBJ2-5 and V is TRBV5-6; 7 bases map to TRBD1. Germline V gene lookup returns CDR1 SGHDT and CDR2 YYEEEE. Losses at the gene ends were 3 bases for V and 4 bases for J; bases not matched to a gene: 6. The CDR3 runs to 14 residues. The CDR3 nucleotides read TGTGCCAGCAGCTCGATGACAGGGTTAGAGACCCAGTACTTA. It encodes CASSSMTGLETQYL.

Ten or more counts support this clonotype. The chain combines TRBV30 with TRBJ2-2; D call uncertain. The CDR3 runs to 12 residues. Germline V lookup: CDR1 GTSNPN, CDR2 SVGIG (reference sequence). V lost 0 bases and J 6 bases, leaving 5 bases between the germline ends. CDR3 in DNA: TGTGCCTGGAGTGTCCCACCCGGGGAGCTGTTTTTT. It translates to CAWSVPPGELFF.

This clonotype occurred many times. The CDR3 is CSANIAGFGPYNEQFF. As DNA, the CDR3 is TGCAGTGCCAACATAGCGGGATTCGGACCCTACAATGAGCAGTTCTTC. The V call is TRBV20-1, the J call TRBJ2-1; 8 nucleotides match TRBD2. The CDR3 loop spans 16 amino acids. Germline V gene lookup returns CDR1 DFQATT and CDR2 SNEGSKA (reference sequence). V shed 6 bases and J 2 bases; nucleotides not matched to a gene: 12.

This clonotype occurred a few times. CDR3 in DNA: TGTGCCAGCAGCTCACGACAGGGTTGGAACATTCAGTACTTC. This encodes CASSSRQGWNIQYF. The chain uses TRBV13 and TRBJ2-4, with 7 nucleotides matching TRBD1. Germline V gene lookup returns CDR1 PRHDT and CDR2 FYEKMQ (reference sequence). CDR3 length: 14 residues. Losses at the gene ends were 4 bases for V and 7 bases for J; bases not matched to a gene: 7.